A selection of T cell receptor beta chains follows, all from one sample in a study of cytomegalovirus exposure and HLA in healthy donors. Clones were sequenced by immunoSEQ multiplex PCR, and TCRdb holds only the in-frame ones, with some missing. The sample carries 150,000 to 200,000 clones, about four fifths recorded once. The sample was PBMCs. These TCRs come from a man in his fifties or sixties in good health and CMV-seropositive. CDR3s include the opening cysteine and the closing phenylalanine or tryptophan. Fields, in order: D gene, V gene, J gene, clone size, CDR3 protein, CDR3 DNA. The D gene is left open where the match is weak. Clone size is not always given. Where it is, it says once, few, many or a class for expanded clones.

>NA|TRBV5-1|TRBJ1-3|NA
CASSLSFSGNTIYF
TGCGCCAGCAGCTTGTCATTCTCTGGAAACACCATATATTTT
>NA|TRBV30|TRBJ1-2|NA
CAWTSGDWAGYTF
TGTGCCTGGACTTCAGGGGATTGGGCTGGCTACACCTTC
>NA|TRBV28|TRBJ2-3|few
CASGSVHTQYF
TGTGCCAGCGGCTCCGTGCATACGCAGTATTTT
>NA|TRBV29-1|TRBJ2-3|NA
CSVSISTDTQYF
TGCAGCGTCAGTATAAGCACAGATACGCAGTATTTT
>NA|TRBV6-1|TRBJ2-7|once
CASSEGVTYEQYF
TGTGCCAGCAGTGAGGGAGTTACCTACGAGCAGTACTTC
>NA|TRBV2|TRBJ2-2|NA
CATRSTGSSTGELFF
TGTGCCACCCGCTCAACGGGGAGTAGTACCGGGGAGCTGTTTTTT
>NA|TRBV9|TRBJ2-1|NA
CASSDRGYNEQFF
TGTGCCAGCAGCGACCGGGGCTACAATGAGCAGTTCTTC
>TRBD1|TRBV19|TRBJ2-5|NA
CASSRLTGIQETQYF
TGTGCCAGTAGTCGACTGACAGGGATCCAAGAGACCCAGTACTTC
>TRBD1|TRBV25-1|TRBJ1-4|NA
CASSAPGTGSEKLFF
TGTGCCAGCAGTGCGCCCGGGACAGGGAGCGAAAAACTGTTTTTT
>NA|TRBV28|TRBJ2-7|NA
CASGGRGAYYEQYF
TGTGCCAGCGGGGGCAGGGGCGCATACTACGAGCAGTACTTC
>TRBD2|TRBV11-2|TRBJ2-3|NA
CASSLGALAGDTQYF
TGTGCCAGCAGCTTAGGGGCTCTAGCGGGAGATACGCAGTATTTT
>NA|TRBV7-9|TRBJ1-1|NA
CASSYGGGVNTEAFF
TGTGCCAGCAGCTATGGTGGCGGAGTTAACACTGAAGCTTTCTTT
>TRBD2|TRBV7-6|TRBJ2-1|NA
CASSSPLAGGRNEQFF
TGTGCCAGCAGCTCACCACTAGCGGGGGGGCGCAATGAGCAGTTCTTC
>NA|TRBV7-2|TRBJ2-5|NA
CASSSEETQYF
TGTGCCAGCAGCTCTGAAGAGACCCAGTACTTC
>TRBD1|TRBV5-1|TRBJ1-6|NA
CASSFTGTVNSPLHF
TGCGCCAGCAGTTTCACCGGGACAGTTAATTCACCCCTCCACTTT
>NA|TRBV28|TRBJ2-7|NA
CASRLGFQQLTYEQYF
TGTGCCAGCAGGTTAGGGTTCCAACAGCTGACCTACGAGCAGTACTTC
>NA|TRBV28|TRBJ2-7|NA
CASSRTVYEQYF
TGTGCCAGCAGTAGGACTGTTTACGAGCAGTACTTC
>TRBD1|TRBV7-2|TRBJ1-2|NA
CASSFEGTVYGYTF
TGTGCCAGCAGCTTCGAAGGGACAGTTTATGGCTACACCTTC
>NA|TRBV2|TRBJ2-3|NA
CASRGGGHTDTQYF
TGTGCCAGCAGGGGCGGGGGCCACACAGATACGCAGTATTTT
>NA|TRBV4-1|TRBJ2-7|NA
CASSQGSSLHSSYEQYF
TGCGCCAGCAGCCAAGGCTCTAGTCTACACTCCTCCTACGAGCAGTACTTC
>NA|TRBV6-1|TRBJ1-2|NA
CASSTPNYGYTF
TGTGCCAGCAGCACACCTAACTATGGCTACACCTTC
>NA|TRBV30|TRBJ1-4|NA
CAWRSGTLGTNEKLFF
TGTGCCTGGAGGTCCGGGACTTTGGGAACTAATGAAAAACTGTTTTTT
>NA|TRBV7-2|TRBJ2-1|once
CASSVDSGYNEQFF
TGTGCCAGCAGCGTAGACTCGGGATACAATGAGCAGTTCTTC
>NA|TRBV6-6|TRBJ2-7|NA
CASSYNSGSEQYF
TGTGCCAGCAGTTACAATTCCGGGTCCGAGCAGTACTTC
>NA|TRBV19|TRBJ1-2|NA
CASSLQGYGYTF
TGTGCCAGTAGTTTACAGGGATATGGCTACACCTTC
>NA|TRBV6-1|TRBJ2-3|NA
CASSNPPFKRDTQYF
TGTGCCAGCAGTAATCCACCGTTTAAGCGAGATACGCAGTATTTT
>NA|TRBV2|TRBJ2-1|NA
CASSAGGGSSYNEQFF
TGTGCCAGCAGTGCGGGTGGGGGGAGCTCCTACAATGAGCAGTTCTTC
>TRBD2|TRBV5-1|TRBJ2-6|NA
CASNWGGSGGSGANVLTF
TGCGCCAGCAACTGGGGTGGTAGCGGGGGTTCTGGGGCCAACGTCCTGACTTTC
>TRBD1|TRBV5-1|TRBJ2-1|NA
CASIRDRGNEQFF
TGCGCCAGTATCCGGGACAGGGGAAATGAGCAGTTCTTC
>NA|TRBV19|TRBJ2-3|NA
CASSWAASSTDTQYF
TGTGCCAGTAGTTGGGCAGCCTCTAGCACAGATACGCAGTATTTT
>TRBD1|TRBV29-1|TRBJ2-7|NA
CSGIDRGYEQYF
TGCAGCGGGATCGACAGGGGTTACGAGCAGTACTTC
>NA|TRBV5-4|TRBJ1-1|NA
CASSGTTGVNTEAFF
TGTGCCAGCAGCGGGACGACGGGGGTGAACACTGAAGCTTTCTTT
>TRBD1|TRBV4-3|TRBJ2-1|NA
CASSQGQGADNEQFF
TGCGCCAGCAGCCAGGGACAGGGGGCCGACAATGAGCAGTTCTTC
>NA|TRBV28|TRBJ1-1|NA
CASRGIMGEAFF
TGTGCCAGTAGGGGGATAATGGGGGAAGCTTTCTTT
>TRBD1|TRBV5-6|TRBJ2-7|NA
CASSWGTVSYEQYF
TGTGCCAGCAGCTGGGGGACAGTCTCCTACGAGCAGTACTTC
>TRBD1|TRBV27|TRBJ2-2|NA
CASRTGQVTGELFF
TGTGCCAGCAGGACGGGACAGGTCACCGGGGAGCTGTTTTTT